This TCR beta chain is from a study of cytomegalovirus exposure and HLA in healthy donors (dated 2017 in TCRdb). Some background on the complete study: An earlier analysis of roughly 630 of the donors reported about 290 Gb of sequence data and 100 million to 140 million unique TCR beta sequences from around 200 million T cells. Rather than drawing on any new phenotypic data, the later analysis identified candidate immune exposures from TCR beta sequences and the way those sequences occurred across donors. HLA typing covered class I and class II loci at four-digit resolution. An early release that covered approximately 600 HLA-typed donors contained around 300 gigabases of sequencing data and about 93 million unique TCR sequences. An earlier analysis of fewer than 750 of the donors used high-throughput TCR beta sequencing to judge whether each TCR beta V gene segment behaved as functional or pseudogenic. Typing coverage varied by locus: about 620-630 donors for A, B, C, DRB1 and DQB1; more than 500 for DQA1; 600 to 610 for DPA1; approximately 490 for DPB1. The study combined high-throughput TCR immunosequencing, statistical association of individual TCRs with disease status, and machine learning to predict cytomegalovirus infection status. Using immunosequencing, the study profiled T cell repertoires from about 610 subjects and related those repertoires to cytomegalovirus serostatus. To study patterns of TCR occurrence, a later analysis re-analyzed previously published TCR beta repertoires from 700 or so donors and added high-resolution HLA genotyping. Among the roughly 400 genotyped donors, approximately 82% belonged to the genetic ancestry cluster associated with self-reported Caucasian donors. Among 398 genotyped donors of the cohort, an average of about 240,000 unique TCR beta nucleotide sequences were sequenced per donor, roughly 18% of them non-productive. The study was designed to test whether signatures of past pathogen exposure could be identified by cataloging public T cell receptors. Donor age, sex, ethnicity and CMV serostatus were compiled together with the repertoire data. Along with the roughly 670-subject first cohort, a separate validation cohort of 120 different subjects was used. All discovery cohort repertoires had been generated on a single sequencing platform. Four or five DR-DQ haplotypes were handled as single units for association and clustering because linkage in the cohort was strong. Genome-wide SNP genotypes for about 65% of the 666 donors were used in a later genetic analysis, which treated that subset as a discovery cohort.

Library prep was done by the immunoSEQ multiplex PCR assay. A mixture of 60 forward primers for TCR Vbeta segments and 13 reverse primers for TCR Jbeta segments was used in the multiplex PCR. The CDR3 region of rearranged TCR beta genes was amplified from genomic DNA by a multiplex PCR assay. The amplified TCR beta libraries were sequenced on the Illumina HiSeq System as 87-base-pair reads. The authors processed their data as follows. Across the roughly 640 repertoires, a later analysis counted approximately 75 million unique TCR beta chains, roughly 11 million of which were shared by at least two donors. To remove PCR and sequencing errors, raw reads were error-corrected and collapsed into unique sequences using a nearest-neighbor algorithm that merged closely related sequences. To assign V, D and J gene segments, CDR3 sequences were aligned to IMGT reference sequences. For a sequence to be retained, a match of at least six nucleotides to both a V gene segment and a J gene segment was required. A rearrangement counted as productive if the CDR3 had no stop codons and remained in frame with V and J, and every other rearrangement counted as non-productive. Following IMGT convention, CDR3 was defined as the stretch from the second conserved V-encoded cysteine up to the conserved J-encoded phenylalanine. In an earlier analysis of roughly 580 of the donors, sequences lacking an unambiguous match to a single V gene segment were excluded. In an earlier analysis of around 590 of the donors, a V segment was called functional when productive rearrangements were above 56.7%, and segregating when the standard deviation between donors exceeded 5%. A statistical classification framework was developed to diagnose cytomegalovirus status using the catalog of TCR beta chain sequences. In a later analysis, V and J genes were assigned by comparing TCR nucleotide sequences against IMGT/GENE-DB human TR gene sequences. A later analysis assigned CDR3 sequences and most-parsimonious VDJ recombination scenarios with the TCRdist pipeline. A later analysis defined each TCR beta chain by its CDR3 amino acid sequence plus V-gene family, and excluded reads lacking a unique V-gene family. As a way to deal with suspected cross-contamination and a sequencing artifact, a later analysis dropped nearly 600 nucleotide sequences that were highly shared and had low generation probability. In a later analysis, a clonal expansion index was calculated for each public chain from normalized within-repertoire ranks of inferred template counts. In a later analysis, generation probabilities were computed with a VDJ recombination model fitted to out-of-frame rearrangements, and the resulting probabilities were checked against IGoR. In a later analysis, hypergeometric tests were used to score TCR-TCR, TCR-HLA and TCR-CMV co-occurrence, with a repertoire-size bias correction applied to TCR pairs. A later analysis estimated false discovery rates by permuting HLA or CMV assignments 20 times. In a later analysis, co-occurring TCRs were grouped with DBSCAN, and TCRdist sequence similarity was added when clustering was performed within HLA-allele-positive subsets. Repertoires with fewer than 30,000 or more than 120,000 public chains, plus five repertoires with anomalous nucleotide sharing, were excluded from co-occurrence clustering. TCRdb provides this immuneACCESS table in a form limited to in-frame rearrangements. Some clones are lacking; in checked studies, under half of them reflect an unresolved V gene, and why the rest are absent is not known. V and J calls and clone size come straight from that table; D and trimming were deduced from the DNA. This sample lists 110,000 or so clones; 74% were detected once. 11% of the sample lies in the top ten.

The paper as a whole reports these results and caveats: In a later analysis, HLA-associated TCR beta chains were found to be more clonally expanded and to have lower generation probabilities than equally common non-associated chains. According to the authors, the approach could potentially be generalized to other disease states and immunological phenotypes. In an earlier analysis of roughly 560 of the donors, most TCR beta V segments were observed in productive rearrangements about 87% or about 30% of the time, broadly matching IMGT annotations. In vitro tests confirmed that a few of the cytomegalovirus-associated TCR beta chains recognize cytomegalovirus antigens. When HLA alleles, especially DR and DQ, strongly co-occurred, TCR associations were difficult to assign to individual alleles. In a later analysis, most CMV-associated TCR beta chains were found to appear HLA-restricted, with HLA associations seemingly driven largely by CMV exposure. A further reported finding was that TCR beta sequences accurately predicted the HLA-A and HLA-B alleles for most subjects in the first cohort. The sequencing pipeline was judged likely to have produced a cluster of highly shared sequence variants as a technical artifact. Because some donors lacked HLA typing at each locus, the association tests relied only on the typed subset. According to a later analysis, parvovirus B19, influenza, CMV and Epstein-Barr virus appeared linked to several top co-occurrence clusters. Some IMGT-functional V segments, including TRBV6-2 and TRBV6-3, could not be told apart with the 87-base-pair reads, so those segments were excluded. An association between a missense DCLRE1C variant and V-gene and J-gene trimming of TCR beta chains was found in a later genetic analysis and replicated in an independent cohort. In this cohort, only TCR beta chains were sequenced, and detectable features were limited by the absence of alpha or paired-chain data. Specific HLA alleles were associated with 18,000 or so TCR beta sequences at a false discovery rate of 0.05 in a later analysis. CMV serostatus was the only immune exposure information available for the cohort. The study gave a list of more than 150 TCR beta chains associated with cytomegalovirus. Linkage disequilibrium might explain the correlated functional status among segregating V segments, but an unknown experimental factor could not be ruled out. The presence/absence analyses assumed that sequencing depth was roughly uniform across donors, and that assumption may not be true. The classifier was reported to diagnose cytomegalovirus status with high specificity and sensitivity in both the original cohort and the validation cohort. Most TCR sequences were seen in very few donors, while some public TCRs were found in many individuals. Compared with the roughly 700-donor mean, donors in an Asian-associated ancestry cluster had fewer N-insertions in productive TCRs, according to a later genetic analysis. The earlier analysis of approximately 540 of the donors excluded around 17 rarely observed V segments, including chromosome 9 orphons, because counts were too low. In a later analysis, TCR association rates were found to vary across HLA loci, with the most associated TCRs seen for DRB1 alleles and the fewest for HLA-C alleles.

Regarding this clone: This clone's antigen is unknown. No per-base quality is available; no much larger clone lies one base away.

Taken from the germline V gene (reference sequence), the CDR1 and CDR2 loops are SGHKS and YYEKEE. The cysteine opens and the phenylalanine closes a CDR3 of 17 amino acids. Just CDR3 DNA is preserved here, 51 bases in frame from base 1. At the junction V is shortened by 3 bases and J by 6 bases, with 25 bases in between. The cohort comprised more than 550 healthy bone marrow donors. At the time of sampling, all cohort members were nominally healthy, though unrecorded immune exposures were likely present. The donor tested CMV seropositive and was one of the 289 seropositive cohort members. Each donor provided a peripheral blood sample, and peripheral blood mononuclear cells were used for TCR beta sequencing. Genomic DNA extraction from the blood cell samples was performed with the Qiagen DNeasy Blood Extraction Kit.

Recombination joined TRBV5-5 with TRBJ2-7, with a tentative D gene TRBD1 over 5 matching bases. The sample taken for sequencing was PBMCs. The clonotype originates from a woman between 45 and 60 years old in good health and CMV-seropositive. This receptor has the CDR3 CASSSHLGQGPYSEQYF. The nucleotides read TGTGCCAGCAGCTCCCACCTGGGGCAGGGTCCTTATAGCGAGCAGTACTTC.